The T cell receptor (beta chain) under discussion was sequenced for a study of siplizumab effects on memory and regulatory T cells. Study outcomes and limitations: In unstimulated cells, naive T cells appeared more diverse than memory T cells and seemed major alloresponse contributors.

Only in-frame clones appear in the TCRdb table, and some are missing; sequencing was by immunoSEQ multiplex PCR. The sample lists approximately 48,000 clones, approximately 93% occurring once. Concerning this clone: Its matching antigen is unknown.

The sample comprised CD8+ T cells sorted from blood. This clonotype was sampled from a human donor in good health.

The CDR3 here is CASSQGRDSQETQYF. In nucleotides, the CDR3 is TGTGCCAGCAGCCAAGGACGGGACAGCCAAGAGACCCAGTACTTC. The rearrangement joins TRBV4-2 to TRBJ2-5, with TRBD1 matching over 7 bases. In germline, CDR1 is LGHNA, CDR2 YNFKEQ. The CDR3 loop spans 15 amino acids. With 1 base clipped from V and 1 base from J, the junction kept 3 bases outside the gene matches.